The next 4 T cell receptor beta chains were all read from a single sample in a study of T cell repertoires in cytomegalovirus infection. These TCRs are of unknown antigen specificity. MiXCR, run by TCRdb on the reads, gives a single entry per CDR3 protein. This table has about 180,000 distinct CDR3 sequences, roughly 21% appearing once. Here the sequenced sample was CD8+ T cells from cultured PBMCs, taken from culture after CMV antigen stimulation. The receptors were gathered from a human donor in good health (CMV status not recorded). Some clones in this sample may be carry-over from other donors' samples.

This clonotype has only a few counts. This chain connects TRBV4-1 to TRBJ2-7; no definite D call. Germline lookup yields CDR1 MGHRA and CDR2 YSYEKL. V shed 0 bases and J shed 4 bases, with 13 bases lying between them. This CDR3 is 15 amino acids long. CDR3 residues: CASSQEMDRGYEQYF. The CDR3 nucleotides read TGCGCCAGCAGCCAAGAAATGGACCGTGGGTACGAGCAGTACTTC.

The CDR3 DNA is TGTGCCAGCAGTTTATTTATCCGTAGACAGAACACCGGGGAGCTGTTTTTT. Amino acid sequence: CASSLFIRRQNTGELFF. The rearrangement links TRBV28 to TRBJ2-2; D ambiguous. The germline gives CDR1 MDHEN, CDR2 SYDVKM. V was shortened by 1 base and J by 1 base, with 13 bases between the two germline ends. The CDR3 is made up of 17 amino acids.

In DNA form, the CDR3 reads TGTGCCAGCAGGGCAGATACGCAGTATTTT. It translates to CASRADTQYF. The chain joins TRBV12-3 or TRBV12-4 to TRBJ2-3; D gene ambiguous. V lost 6 bases and J lost 4, with 2 bases in between. The CDR3 contains 10 residues.

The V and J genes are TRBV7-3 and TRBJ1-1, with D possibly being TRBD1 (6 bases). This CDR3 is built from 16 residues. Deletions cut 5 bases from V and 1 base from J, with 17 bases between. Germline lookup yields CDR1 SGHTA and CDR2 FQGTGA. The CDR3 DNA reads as TGTGCCAGCAGCCCCGACAGGCAGGACACGAACACTGAAGCTTTCTTT. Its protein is CASSPDRQDTNTEAFF.